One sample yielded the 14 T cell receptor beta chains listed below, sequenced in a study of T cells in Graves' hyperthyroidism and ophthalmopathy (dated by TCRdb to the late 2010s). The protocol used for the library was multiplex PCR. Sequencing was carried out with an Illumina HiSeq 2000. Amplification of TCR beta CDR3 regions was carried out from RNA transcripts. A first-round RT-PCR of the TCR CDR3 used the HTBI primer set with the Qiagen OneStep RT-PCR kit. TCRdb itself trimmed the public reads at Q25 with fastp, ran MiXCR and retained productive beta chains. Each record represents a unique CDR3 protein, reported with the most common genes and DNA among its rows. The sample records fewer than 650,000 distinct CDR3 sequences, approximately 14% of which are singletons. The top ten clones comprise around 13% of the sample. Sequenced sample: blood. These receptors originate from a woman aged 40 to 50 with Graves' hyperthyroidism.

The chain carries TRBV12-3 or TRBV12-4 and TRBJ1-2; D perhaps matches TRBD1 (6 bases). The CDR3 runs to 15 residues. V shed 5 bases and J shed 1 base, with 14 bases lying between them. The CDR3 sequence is CASSPRGTDNYGYTF. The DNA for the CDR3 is TGTGCCAGCAGTCCCAGGGGAACCGATAACTATGGCTACACCTTC.

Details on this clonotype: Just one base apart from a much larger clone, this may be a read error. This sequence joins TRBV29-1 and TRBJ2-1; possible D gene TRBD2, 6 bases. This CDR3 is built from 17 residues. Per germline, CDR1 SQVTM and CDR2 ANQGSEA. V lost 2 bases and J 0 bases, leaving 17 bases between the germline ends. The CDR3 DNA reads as TGCAGCGTTGAATACTTCTCTAGCGAGAGCTCCTACAATGAGCAGTTCTTC. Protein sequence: CSVEYFSSESSYNEQFF.

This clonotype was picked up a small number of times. The CDR3 nucleotides read TGTGCCAGCAGCCAACAACTAGCGGGAGAGACCCAGTACTTC. Residues: CASSQQLAGETQYF. The chain links TRBV3-1 to TRBJ2-5; 9 bases map to TRBD2. CDR3 length equals 14 residues. Germline V gene lookup returns CDR1 LGHDT and CDR2 YNNKEL (reference sequence). The junction had 2 bases not matched to a gene; V was cut back by 2 bases and J by 4 bases.

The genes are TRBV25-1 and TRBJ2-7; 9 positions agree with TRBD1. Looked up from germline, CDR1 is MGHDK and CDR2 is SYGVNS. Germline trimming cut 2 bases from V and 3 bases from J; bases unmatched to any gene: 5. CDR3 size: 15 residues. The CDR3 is CASSEPGDRDYEQYF. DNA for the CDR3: TGTGCCAGCAGTGAACCGGGGGACAGGGACTACGAGCAGTACTTC.

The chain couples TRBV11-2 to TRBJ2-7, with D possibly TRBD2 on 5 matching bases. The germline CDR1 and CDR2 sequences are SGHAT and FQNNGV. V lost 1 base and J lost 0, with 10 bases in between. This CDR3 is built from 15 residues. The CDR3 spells CASSLGRVSSYEQYF. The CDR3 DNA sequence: TGTGCCAGCAGCTTAGGGCGGGTTTCCTCCTACGAGCAGTACTTC.

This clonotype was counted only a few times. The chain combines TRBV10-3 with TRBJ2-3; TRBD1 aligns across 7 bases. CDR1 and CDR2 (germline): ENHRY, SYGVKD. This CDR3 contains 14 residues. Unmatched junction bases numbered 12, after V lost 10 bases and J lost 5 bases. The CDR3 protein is CATLGQVMGDTQYF. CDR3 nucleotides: TGTGCCACCCTCGGACAGGTCATGGGAGATACGCAGTATTTT.

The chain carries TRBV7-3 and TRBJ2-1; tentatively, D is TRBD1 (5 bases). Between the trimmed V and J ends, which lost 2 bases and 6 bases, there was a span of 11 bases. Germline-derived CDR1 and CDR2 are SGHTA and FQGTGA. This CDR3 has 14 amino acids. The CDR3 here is CASSLCGAFNEQFF. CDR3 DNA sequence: TGTGCCAGCAGCTTATGTGGGGCTTTCAATGAGCAGTTCTTC.

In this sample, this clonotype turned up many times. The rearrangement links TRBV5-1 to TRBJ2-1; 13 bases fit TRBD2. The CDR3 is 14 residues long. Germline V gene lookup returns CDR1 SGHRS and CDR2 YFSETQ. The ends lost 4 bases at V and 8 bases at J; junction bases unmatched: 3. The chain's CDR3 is CASSITSGRDEQFF. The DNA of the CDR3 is TGCGCCAGCAGCATAACTAGCGGGAGGGATGAGCAGTTCTTC.

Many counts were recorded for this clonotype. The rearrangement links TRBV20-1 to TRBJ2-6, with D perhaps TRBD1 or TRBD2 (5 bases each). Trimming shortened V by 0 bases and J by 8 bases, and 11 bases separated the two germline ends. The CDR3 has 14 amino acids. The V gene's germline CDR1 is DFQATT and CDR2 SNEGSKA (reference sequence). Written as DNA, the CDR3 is TGCAGTGCTAGAGAAATGGGGGAACCCAACGTCCTGACTTTC. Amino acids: CSAREMGEPNVLTF.

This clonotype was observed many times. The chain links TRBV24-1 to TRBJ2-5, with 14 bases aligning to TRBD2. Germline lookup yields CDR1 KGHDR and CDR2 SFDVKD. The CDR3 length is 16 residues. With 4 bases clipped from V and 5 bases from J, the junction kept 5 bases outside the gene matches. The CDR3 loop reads CATSEWTSGRSETQYF. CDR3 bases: TGTGCCACCAGTGAGTGGACTAGCGGGAGGTCGGAGACCCAGTACTTC.

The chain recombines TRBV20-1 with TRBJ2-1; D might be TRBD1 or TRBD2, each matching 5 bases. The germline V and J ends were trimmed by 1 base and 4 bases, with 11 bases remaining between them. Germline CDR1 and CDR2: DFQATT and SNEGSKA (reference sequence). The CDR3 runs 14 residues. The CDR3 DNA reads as TGCAGTGCTAGAGTCCGGGGCGCTTACAATGAGCAGTTCTTC. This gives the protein CSARVRGAYNEQFF.

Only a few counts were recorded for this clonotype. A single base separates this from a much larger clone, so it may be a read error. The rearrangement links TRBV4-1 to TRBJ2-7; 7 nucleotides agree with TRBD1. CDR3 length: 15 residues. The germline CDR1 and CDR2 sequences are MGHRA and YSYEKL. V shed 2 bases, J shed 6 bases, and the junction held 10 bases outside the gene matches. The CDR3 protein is CASSQKGNSGGEQYF. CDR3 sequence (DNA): TGCGCCAGCAGCCAAAAAGGGAATTCAGGGGGCGAGCAGTACTTC.

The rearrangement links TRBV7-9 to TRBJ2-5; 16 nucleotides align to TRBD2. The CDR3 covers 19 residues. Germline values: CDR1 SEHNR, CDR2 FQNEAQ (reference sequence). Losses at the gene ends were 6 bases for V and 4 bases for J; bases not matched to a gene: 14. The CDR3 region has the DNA TGTGCCAGCAGACCGGGACTAGCGGGAGGGCCGGGTATCGGAGAGACCCAGTACTTC. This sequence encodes CASRPGLAGGPGIGETQYF. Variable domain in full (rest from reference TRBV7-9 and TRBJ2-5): DTGVSQNPRHKITKRGQNVTFRCDPISEHNRLYWYRQTLGQGPEFLTYFQNEAQLEKSRLLSDRFSAERPKGSFSTLEIQRTEQGDSAMYLCASRPGLAGGPGIGETQYFGPGTRLLVL.

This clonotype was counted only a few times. The CDR3 DNA reads as TGTGCCAGCAGTTTCGGACAGGGTCTCGGCACCGGGGAGCTGTTTTTT. Protein product: CASSFGQGLGTGELFF. The chain uses TRBV6-1 and TRBJ2-2; TRBD1 matches 8 bases. CDR1 and CDR2 from the germline V gene are MNHNS and SASEGT. The CDR3 contains 16 residues. V lost 5 bases, J lost 4 bases, and 9 bases stayed unmatched.